This T cell receptor (beta chain) was captured by sequencing in a study of blood T cell repertoires in COVID-19. The overall study: Researchers got acute and convalescent COVID-19 samples from the United States, Italy and Spain. From T cells, B-cell-depleted T cells, or PBMCs came the material, which was cDNA or gDNA.

This clone occurred once. In the authors' workflow: Amplified reference gene primers provided the basis for estimating nucleated cell counts. The assay was immunoSEQ multiplex PCR, and TCRdb's table has in-frame clones only and misses some. Clonal size and the V and J genes are those of that table, whereas D and trimming came from the DNA. The sample holds over 30,000 clones, 85% to 90% seen once. Per the germline V gene, CDR1 is MNHEY and CDR2 is SMNVEV (reference sequence). The length of the CDR3 is 15 residues. V lost 2 bases and J 4 bases, leaving 14 bases between the germline ends. This TCR was recovered from a human donor in a cohort sampled during active COVID-19. The source material was peripheral blood. The chain employs TRBV27 and TRBJ1-2; D gene ambiguous. CDR3 DNA: TGTGCCAGCAGTTTAGATCCCAGGCTGGGCTATGGCTACACCTTC. The encoded protein is CASSLDPRLGYGYTF.